The next 22 T cell receptor beta chains were all read from a single sample in a study of shared clonotypes between healthy human individuals. Only in-frame clones appear in the TCRdb table, and some are missing; sequencing was by immunoSEQ multiplex PCR. The table includes 2 million to 2.5 million clones, approximately 94% detected once. Specimen: naive CD4+ T cells sorted from blood. Subset here: CD45RA+ positively selected. These receptors all stem from a man younger than 35 in good health.

This chain connects TRBV11-2 to TRBJ2-1, with D possibly TRBD1 on 6 matching bases. The CDR3 is 15 residues long. V dropped 2 bases and J dropped 8 bases, with 16 bases sitting between them. Germline CDR1 reads SGHAT; CDR2 reads FQNNGV. CDR3 in DNA: TGTGCCAGCAGCTTATCCCAGGGGAGTTGGCATGAGCAGTTCTTC. Translated, it gives CASSLSQGSWHEQFF.

The rearrangement links TRBV5-1 to TRBJ2-7; maybe TRBD2 (6 bases). CDR1 is SGHRS and CDR2 is YFSETQ in the germline V gene. V gave up 4 bases and J gave up 3 bases, with 17 bases separating them. The CDR3 spans 15 residues. The CDR3 protein is CASSRRRDFNYEQYF. The CDR3 DNA is TGCGCCAGCAGCCGGCGGAGGGACTTCAACTACGAGCAGTACTTC.

The rearrangement uses TRBV5-4 and TRBJ1-2; D call uncertain. The germline CDR1 and CDR2 sequences are SGHNT and YYREEE (reference sequence). Trimming pared 0 bases from V and 2 bases from J, leaving 11 bases between. This CDR3 has 15 residues. The CDR3 spells CASSLGFQANYGYTF. The CDR3 coding sequence is TGTGCCAGCAGCTTGGGATTCCAGGCGAACTATGGCTACACCTTC.

The genes are TRBV5-1 and TRBJ1-4; tentative D call: TRBD1 (6 bases). Germline V CDR1 and CDR2: SGHRS, YFSETQ. V lost 4 bases, J lost 2 bases, and 15 bases lay in between. This CDR3 has 16 residues. CDR3 in amino acids: CASSGGTSGTNEKLFF. CDR3 DNA sequence: TGCGCCAGCAGCGGAGGGACATCTGGCACTAATGAAAAACTGTTTTTT.

This chain links TRBV18 with TRBJ1-6; 7 bases line up with TRBD1. The germline V gene has CDR1 KGHSH and CDR2 LQKENI. The CDR3 is 18 amino acids. Trimming removed 3 bases from V and 0 bases from J; junction bases left unmatched: 8. CDR3 sequence (DNA): TGTGCCAGCTCACCTTACGGGACAGCCAGCTCCTATAATTCACCCCTCCACTTT. Translated, it gives CASSPYGTASSYNSPLHF. The whole variable domain, remainder taken from reference TRBV18 and TRBJ1-6, is NAGVMQNPRHLVRRRGQEARLRCSPMKGHSHVYWYRQLPEEGLKFMVYLQKENIIDESGMPKERFSAEFPKEGPSILRIQQVVRGDSAAYFCASSPYGTASSYNSPLHFGNGTRLTVT.

This rearrangement joins TRBV5-6 to TRBJ1-4; 7 bases align to TRBD1. CDR1 and CDR2 from the germline V gene are SGHDT and YYEEEE. CDR3 length: 14 amino acids. The V segment lost 3 bases and the J segment 3 bases; nucleotides outside the gene matches: 2. CDR3 DNA: TGTGCCAGCAGCTCGGGACAGCCTAATGAAAAACTGTTTTTT. This encodes CASSSGQPNEKLFF.

CDR3 sequence: CASTREGYEQYF. CDR3 bases: TGTGCCAGCACTCGGGAGGGGTACGAGCAGTACTTC. The chain uses TRBV5-6 and TRBJ2-7; TRBD2 aligns across 8 bases. The J segment lost 4 bases and the V segment lost 6 bases, leaving 3 bases of the junction unmatched. The CDR3 is 12 residues long. Germline V lookup: CDR1 SGHDT, CDR2 YYEEEE.

This chain connects TRBV6-6 to TRBJ2-3, with D maybe TRBD1 (5 bases). The CDR3 totals 15 residues. The germline V and J ends were trimmed by 5 bases and 4 bases, with 16 bases remaining between them. Germline CDR1 is MNHNY and CDR2 is SVGAGI (reference sequence). The CDR3 nucleotides are TGTGCCAGCAGTACCCAGGAAGGGGCCTCAGATACGCAGTATTTT. Its translation: CASSTQEGASDTQYF.

The chain carries TRBV5-4 and TRBJ1-1; D may be TRBD1 (6 bases). This CDR3 spans 14 amino acids. V was clipped by 0 bases and J by 7 bases, with 13 bases between them. The germline CDR1 and CDR2 sequences are SGHNT and YYREEE (reference sequence). The chain's CDR3 is CASSLDGGRVEAFF. DNA for the CDR3: TGTGCCAGCAGCTTGGACGGGGGGCGCGTTGAAGCTTTCTTT. Complete variable domain (other parts from reference TRBV5-4 and TRBJ1-1): ETGVTQSPTHLIKTRGQQVTLRCSSQSGHNTVSWYQQALGQGPQFIFQYYREEENGRGNFPPRFSGLQFPNYSSELNVNALELDDSALYLCASSLDGGRVEAFFGQGTRLTVV.

The V and J genes are TRBV7-2 and TRBJ1-5; maybe TRBD1 (5 bases). The V gene's germline CDR1 is SGHTA and CDR2 FQGNSA. The CDR3 length is 14 residues. Between the trimmed V and J ends, which lost 3 bases and 5 bases, there was a span of 11 bases. The CDR3 DNA sequence: TGTGCCAGCAGCTTTTCAGAGGGGTATCAGCCCCAGCATTTT. Amino acids: CASSFSEGYQPQHF.

This chain links TRBV5-1 with TRBJ2-5, with a tentative D call TRBD1 (6 bases). Looked up from germline, CDR1 is SGHRS and CDR2 is YFSETQ. The CDR3 totals 14 residues. V was shortened by 3 bases and J by 4 bases, with 13 bases between the two germline ends. In DNA form, the CDR3 reads TGCGCCAGCAGCTCCGACAGGTCCCTAGAGACCCAGTACTTC. Translation gives CASSSDRSLETQYF.

Remarks on this clone: Other DNA sequences from this sample encode an identical CDR3 as well. The chain combines TRBV5-1 with TRBJ2-7; D not resolved. V was shortened by 0 bases and J by 7 bases, with 5 bases between the two germline ends. Germline lookup yields CDR1 SGHRS and CDR2 YFSETQ. The CDR3 runs to 11 residues. CDR3 bases: TGCGCCAGCAGCTTGGCCGGGGAGCAGTACTTC. Its protein is CASSLAGEQYF.

In the case of this clone: Distinct nucleotide sequences in the sample also encode this CDR3. V gene TRBV6-1 combines with J gene TRBJ1-4; no clear D gene. The germline V and J ends were trimmed by 2 bases and 0 bases, with 4 bases remaining between them. The CDR3 runs 14 residues. CDR1 and CDR2 (germline): MNHNS, SASEGT. CDR3 residues: CASSEQATNEKLFF. In nucleotides, the CDR3 is TGTGCCAGCAGTGAACAGGCAACTAATGAAAAACTGTTTTTT.

Details on this clone: The identical CDR3 is also encoded by other nucleotide sequences in the sample. The V gene is TRBV9, the J gene TRBJ2-5; 12 bases match TRBD2. V was clipped by 0 bases and J by 5 bases; unmatched bases: 5. CDR3 size: 16 residues. Germline V gives CDR1 SGDLS, CDR2 YYNGEE. The CDR3 sequence is CASSVALAGGEETQYF. The CDR3 bases are TGTGCCAGCAGCGTAGCCCTAGCGGGAGGGGAGGAGACCCAGTACTTC.

This clone was found once. The identical CDR3 is also encoded by other nucleotide sequences in the sample. The chain couples TRBV7-9 to TRBJ1-3; possibly TRBD1 for D (6 bases). Per germline, CDR1 SEHNR and CDR2 FQNEAQ (reference sequence). V was shortened by 5 bases and J by 4 bases, with 9 bases between the two germline ends. CDR3 length equals 13 residues. The CDR3 region is CASSQGSGNTIYF. In DNA, the CDR3 is TGTGCCAGCAGCCAGGGGTCAGGAAACACCATATATTTT.

The genes are TRBV5-1 and TRBJ1-2; D might be TRBD1 (6 bases). This CDR3 region has 14 residues. Between the trimmed V and J ends, which lost 3 bases and 5 bases, there was a span of 14 bases. Looked up from germline, CDR1 is SGHRS and CDR2 is YFSETQ. CDR3 amino acids: CASSSGQISYGYTF. The CDR3, as DNA: TGCGCCAGCAGCTCAGGACAGATATCATATGGCTACACCTTC.

The chain uses TRBV6-5 and TRBJ2-7; D possibly corresponds to TRBD1 (6 bases). The CDR3 totals 14 residues. Deletions cut 6 bases from V and 4 bases from J, with 16 bases between. Germline V gives CDR1 MNHEY, CDR2 SVGAGI. The CDR3 loop reads CASSFRDIPYEQYF. In DNA, the CDR3 is TGTGCCAGCAGCTTCCGGGACATTCCATACGAGCAGTACTTC.

This clone was observed once. The CDR3 region is CASSLGGAADTQYF. The CDR3 DNA follows: TGTGCCAGCAGTTTGGGGGGGGCGGCAGATACGCAGTATTTT. The chain carries TRBV28 and TRBJ2-3, with a weak D call TRBD2 (7 bases). This CDR3 spans 14 amino acids. Trimming left V 3 bases short and J 4 bases short, with 11 bases between. Germline CDR1 and CDR2: MDHEN and SYDVKM.

The chain uses TRBV20-1 and TRBJ1-2, with D uncertain. CDR1 is DFQATT and CDR2 is SNEGSKA in the germline V gene (reference sequence). This CDR3 is built from 11 residues. Trimming cost V 3 bases and J 4 bases, with 6 bases left between them. CDR3 in DNA: TGCAGTGCTAGCATTCCCTATGGCTACACCTTC. Its protein is CSASIPYGYTF.

The CDR3 protein is CASSDSRTTPWEQYF. Written as DNA, the CDR3 is TGTGCCAGCAGTGACTCCAGGACCACACCCTGGGAGCAGTACTTC. V and J are TRBV28 and TRBJ2-7; no firm D call. CDR3 length: 15 residues. Germline loops: CDR1 MDHEN, CDR2 SYDVKM. V lost 5 bases and J 7 bases, leaving 21 bases between the germline ends.

The rearrangement links TRBV13 to TRBJ2-7, with 7 bases matching TRBD1. This CDR3 region has 15 residues. The germline gives CDR1 PRHDT, CDR2 FYEKMQ (reference sequence). V was pared by 5 bases and J by 7 bases, with 14 bases of the junction left unmatched. CDR3 in amino acids: CASSLMGQIPLEQYF. The DNA of the CDR3 is TGTGCCAGCAGCCTTATGGGACAGATCCCTTTGGAGCAGTACTTC.

Comment on this clone: Other nucleotide sequences from this sample produce the same CDR3. The rearrangement joins TRBV7-2 to TRBJ1-1; the match to TRBD1 covers 7 bases. Germline lookup yields CDR1 SGHTA and CDR2 FQGNSA. CDR3 length: 14 amino acids. V was clipped by 5 bases and J by 0 bases; unmatched bases: 3. CDR3 in DNA: TGTGCCAGCAGCCTTACAGGGGTGAACACTGAAGCTTTCTTT. Translated, it gives CASSLTGVNTEAFF. The full variable domain, in which reference TRBV7-2 and TRBJ1-1 provide the parts outside the CDR3, is GAGVSQSPSNKVTEKGKDVELRCDPISGHTALYWYRQSLGQGLEFLIYFQGNSAPDKSGLPSDRFSAERTGGSVSTLTIQRTQQEDSAVYLCASSLTGVNTEAFFGQGTRLTVV.